This paragraph reports one T cell receptor beta chain. What it binds is not known. This sample is part of a study of OX40 agonist ivuxolimab in advanced cancers. Study outcomes and limitations: CD8+ T cells (on average) carried more expanded clones than CD4+ T cells. Antigen targets of the expanded peripheral T cells went undetermined.

V was pared by 11 bases and J by 2 bases, with 13 bases between. This CDR3 has 13 residues. Germline V lookup: CDR1 LNHDA, CDR2 SQIVND (reference sequence). Profiled with immunoSEQ multiplex PCR; TCRdb holds only in-frame clones, not every one. The table has 65,000 to 70,000 clones, approximately 92% seen once. This clonotype originated in an adult with an advanced solid tumor such as melanoma, head and neck, liver or kidney cancer. Source: CD4+ or CD8+ T cells sorted from blood, taken in a trial of the OX40 agonist ivuxolimab. This sequence joins TRBV19 and TRBJ1-5, with D maybe TRBD1 (5 bases). CDR3 sequence reads: CALGQGGNQPQHF. CDR3 in DNA: TGTGCCCTAGGGCAGGGCGGCAATCAGCCCCAGCATTTT.